The 3 T cell receptor beta chains below all came from one sample that was sequenced in a study of cytomegalovirus exposure and HLA in healthy donors. Primers: 60 Vbeta forward and 13 Jbeta reverse. TCRdb's copy holds only in-frame clones and misses some; the assay was immunoSEQ multiplex PCR. In the table there are 110,000 or so clones, around 82% of which are singletons. Material for sequencing was PBMCs. These receptors all come from a woman aged 25 to 45 in good health and CMV-seropositive.

The chain uses TRBV30 and TRBJ1-2, with D perhaps matching TRBD1 (5 bases). Trimming took 8 bases from V and 1 from J, leaving 11 bases between them. Per germline, CDR1 GTSNPN and CDR2 SVGIG (reference sequence). The CDR3 is 12 amino acids. In nucleotides, the CDR3 is TGTGCCCGGGGGACGGTTAACTATGGCTACACCTTC. As protein: CARGTVNYGYTF. Full variable domain (outside the CDR3, taken from reference TRBV30 and TRBJ1-2): SQTIHQWPATLVQPVGSPLSLECTVEGTSNPNLYWYRQAAGRGLQLLFYSVGIGQISSEVPQNLSASRPQDRQFILSSKKLLLSDSGFYLCARGTVNYGYTFGSGTRLTVV.

The chain couples TRBV6-1 to TRBJ2-5, with D perhaps matching TRBD2 (7 bases). Germline V lookup: CDR1 MNHNS, CDR2 SASEGT. The CDR3 runs to 13 residues. V was trimmed by 4 bases and J by 7 bases, leaving 13 bases between them. CDR3 DNA sequence: TGTGCCAGCAGTGCCCCCGCGGGGGCGACCCAGTACTTC. Its protein is CASSAPAGATQYF.

This clone showed up just a few times. The rearrangement links TRBV10-3 to TRBJ2-7; possible D gene TRBD1, 6 bases. CDR1 and CDR2 (germline): ENHRY, SYGVKD. Trimming cost V 4 bases and J 3 bases, with 19 bases left between them. The CDR3 runs 16 residues. The DNA of the CDR3 is TGTGCCATCAGTGTCCCAGGGGATAGGGCTAGCTACGAGCAGTACTTC. Protein: CAISVPGDRASYEQYF.